A selection of T cell receptor beta chains follows, all from one sample in a study of T cell changes during pregnancy in multiple sclerosis. Here immunoSEQ multiplex PCR was the method, and the copy in TCRdb shows in-frame clones only, minus some. This sample yields tens of thousands of clones, of which approximately 90% are seen a single time; 1.4% belongs to the top ten. Source: peripheral blood, taken in the second trimester of pregnancy. These receptors were collected from a female donor with multiple sclerosis, enrolled in a pregnancy study. Both conserved end residues are part of each CDR3. A D gene is named only where the DNA matches it firmly. Size is omitted from some rows. Given values are once, few, many or a class for expanded clones.

D	length	size	V	J	CDR3	DNA
.	17	.	TRBV11-2	TRBJ1-5	CASSLGSGLDKDQPQHF	TGTGCCAGCAGCTTAGGTTCAGGGTTGGATAAGGATCAGCCCCAGCATTTT
TRBD2	16	.	TRBV9	TRBJ2-5	CASSVGLAGEGKTQYF	TGTGCCAGCAGCGTAGGACTAGCGGGAGAAGGAAAGACCCAGTACTTC
.	16	.	TRBV4-3	TRBJ1-3	CASSPFGGASGNTIYF	TGCGCCAGCAGCCCATTCGGGGGTGCCTCTGGAAACACCATATATTTT
TRBD1	14	.	TRBV19	TRBJ1-1	CASSWGQGNTEAFF	TGTGCCAGTAGTTGGGGACAGGGCAACACTGAAGCTTTCTTT
.	15	.	TRBV5-5	TRBJ1-5	CASSLESGAIVGQHF	TGTGCCAGCAGCTTGGAGTCAGGGGCTATTGTGGGCCAGCATTTT
.	15	.	TRBV9	TRBJ2-1	CASSVEGGRGDEQFF	TGTGCCAGCAGCGTAGAGGGGGGGCGAGGAGATGAGCAGTTCTTC
.	15	.	TRBV30	TRBJ1-5	CAWSRWTHSNQPQHF	TGTGCCTGGAGTAGGTGGACACATAGCAATCAGCCCCAGCATTTT
.	16	.	TRBV10-3	TRBJ2-2	CATRSGKITNTGELFF	TGTGCCACCCGCTCGGGGAAGATAACGAACACCGGGGAGCTGTTTTTT
.	14	.	TRBV2	TRBJ2-3	CASRPGVWTDTQYF	TGTGCCAGCAGGCCGGGGGTTTGGACAGATACGCAGTATTTT
TRBD2	18	.	TRBV11-2	TRBJ2-7	CASSRLRVSSGGFYEQYF	TGTGCCAGCAGTCGTCTTAGGGTATCTAGCGGGGGATTTTACGAGCAGTACTTC
.	14	once	TRBV9	TRBJ1-5	CASSPGVDNQPQHF	TGTGCCAGCAGCCCAGGGGTCGACAATCAGCCCCAGCATTTT
.	13	.	TRBV5-1	TRBJ1-1	CASSLSMNTEAFF	TGCGCCAGCAGCTTGTCAATGAACACTGAAGCTTTCTTT
.	14	.	TRBV25-1	TRBJ1-1	CASSEWAGNTEAFF	TGTGCCAGCAGTGAATGGGCGGGGAACACTGAAGCTTTCTTT
.	13	.	TRBV7-9	TRBJ1-5	CASSLGRDQPQHF	TGTGCCAGCAGCTTAGGCAGGGATCAGCCCCAGCATTTT
.	14	.	TRBV7-2	TRBJ2-3	CASSLLGSVDTQYF	TGTGCCAGCAGCTTATTGGGTAGCGTGGATACGCAGTATTTT
.	12	.	TRBV5-1	TRBJ2-3	CASSPGTDTQYF	TGCGCCAGCAGCCCCGGTACGGATACGCAGTATTTT
.	15	.	TRBV2	TRBJ2-3	CASSEGTRGGDTQYF	TGTGCCAGCAGTGAAGGGACTAGAGGGGGGGATACGCAGTATTTT
.	11	.	TRBV19	TRBJ1-1	CACRVNTEAFF	TGTGCTTGCAGGGTGAACACTGAAGCTTTCTTT
TRBD2	13	.	TRBV5-5	TRBJ2-7	CASSWTSGYEQYF	TGTGCCAGCAGCTGGACTAGCGGCTACGAGCAGTACTTC
TRBD1	13	many	TRBV4-2	TRBJ2-1	CASSLGQGNEQFF	TGTGCCAGCAGCCTTGGACAGGGCAATGAGCAGTTCTTC
TRBD2	15	.	TRBV11-2	TRBJ2-7	CASSPGAGGPYEQYF	TGTGCCAGCAGCCCGGGAGCGGGAGGGCCCTACGAGCAGTACTTC
.	12	.	TRBV30	TRBJ2-2	CAWTGVFGELFF	TGTGCCTGGACCGGGGTCTTCGGGGAGCTGTTTTTT